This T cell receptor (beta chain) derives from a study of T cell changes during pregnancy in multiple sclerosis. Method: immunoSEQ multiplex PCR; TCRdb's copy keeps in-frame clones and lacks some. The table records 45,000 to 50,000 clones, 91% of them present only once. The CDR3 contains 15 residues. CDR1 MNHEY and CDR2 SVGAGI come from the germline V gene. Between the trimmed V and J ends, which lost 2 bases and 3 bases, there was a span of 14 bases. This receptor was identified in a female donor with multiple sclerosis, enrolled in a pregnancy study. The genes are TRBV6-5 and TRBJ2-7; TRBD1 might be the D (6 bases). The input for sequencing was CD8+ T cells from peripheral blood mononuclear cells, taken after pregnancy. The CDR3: CASSYGPGQLYEQYF. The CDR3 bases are TGTGCCAGCAGTTACGGACCGGGACAACTCTACGAGCAGTACTTC.